This TCR beta chain came from a study of blood T cell repertoires in COVID-19. Study summary: Researchers got acute and convalescent COVID-19 samples from the United States, Italy and Spain. Sample material is recorded as cDNA or gDNA derived from T cells, B-cell-depleted T cells, or PBMCs.

The V gene's germline CDR1 is SGHTA and CDR2 FQGNSA. The CDR3 consists of 15 residues. V dropped 1 base and J dropped 6; count of bases not matched to a gene: 2. Clones were read by immunoSEQ multiplex PCR, and TCRdb kept only the in-frame ones, dropping some. This sample has roughly 200,000 clones; about 85% occur once, and the top ten carry almost 5%. This sequence was found in a woman older than 75 with acute or convalescent COVID-19. The chain is built from TRBV7-2 and TRBJ2-1, with 11 bases that match TRBD2. Sequenced input: peripheral blood. Written as DNA, the CDR3 is TGTGCCAGCAGCTTAGAACTAGCGGGAGCCAATGAGCAGTTCTTC. This translates into CASSLELAGANEQFF.